What follows is one TCR beta chain and its context. The antigen is not known. These data are taken from a study of identical twins. Study-level findings and limits: Zero-insertion results could be subject to partial confounding by invariant MAIT and iNKT cells.

TCRdb re-derived calls from the 5' RACE reads in MiXCR, one entry per CDR3 protein. The table shows 200,000 to 300,000 distinct CDR3 sequences, with about 7% occurring only once. These data were also filed under a second study, of yellow fever vaccine responses in identical twins.

The TCR sequence derives from a woman under 30 in good health. Source material: memory (CD45RO+) T cells sorted from blood.

In nucleotides, the CDR3 is TGTGCCAGCAGCTCACAGGGGACTCGCACAGATACGCAGTATTTT. Amino acids: CASSSQGTRTDTQYF. This sequence joins TRBV7-9 and TRBJ2-3; TRBD1 might be the D (7 bases). Germline assignment: CDR1 SEHNR and CDR2 FQNEAQ (reference sequence). Trimming removed 4 bases from V and 1 base from J, with 12 bases in between. This CDR3 contains 15 residues.